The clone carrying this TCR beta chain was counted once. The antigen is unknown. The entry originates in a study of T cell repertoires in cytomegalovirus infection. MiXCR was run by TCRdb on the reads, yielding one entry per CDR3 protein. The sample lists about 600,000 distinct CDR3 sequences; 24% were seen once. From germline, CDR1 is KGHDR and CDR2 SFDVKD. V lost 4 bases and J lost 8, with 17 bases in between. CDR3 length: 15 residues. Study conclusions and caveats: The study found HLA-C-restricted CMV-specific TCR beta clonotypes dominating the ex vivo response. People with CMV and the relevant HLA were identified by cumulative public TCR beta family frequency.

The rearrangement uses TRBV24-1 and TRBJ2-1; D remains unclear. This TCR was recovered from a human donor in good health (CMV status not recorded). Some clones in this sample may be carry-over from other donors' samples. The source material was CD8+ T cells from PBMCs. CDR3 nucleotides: TGTGCCACCAGTGACGCCCGCCGGGCTTACCATGAGCAGTTCTTC. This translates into CATSDARRAYHEQFF.